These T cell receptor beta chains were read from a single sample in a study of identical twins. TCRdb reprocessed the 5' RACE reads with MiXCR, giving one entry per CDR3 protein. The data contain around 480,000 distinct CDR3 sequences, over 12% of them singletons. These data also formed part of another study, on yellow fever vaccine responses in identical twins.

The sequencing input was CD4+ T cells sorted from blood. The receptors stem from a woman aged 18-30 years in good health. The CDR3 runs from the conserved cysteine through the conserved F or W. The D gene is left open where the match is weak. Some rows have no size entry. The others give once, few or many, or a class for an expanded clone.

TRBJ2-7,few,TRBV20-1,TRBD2,TGCAGTGCTAGTTTACTAGCGGGAGGGGGGGAGCAGTACTTC,CSASLLAGGGEQYF
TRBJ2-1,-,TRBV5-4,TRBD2,TGTGCCAGCAGCGCGAGCGGGGCCGATGAGCAGTTCTTC,CASSASGADEQFF
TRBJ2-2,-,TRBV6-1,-,TGTGCCAGCACAGCCGCGCGGGGCCTGAACACCGGGGAGCTGTTTTTT,CASTAARGLNTGELFF
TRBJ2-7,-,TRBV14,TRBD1,TGTGCCAGCAGCCCGACCCCAGACAGGGCCTACGAGCAGTACTTC,CASSPTPDRAYEQYF
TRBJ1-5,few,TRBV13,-,TGTGCCAGCAGCTTAGGCGGGCCGAACAATCAGCCCCAGCATTTT,CASSLGGPNNQPQHF
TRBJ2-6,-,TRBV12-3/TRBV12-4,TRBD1,TGTGCCAGCAGTGCTCGGGCTTCGACAGGGATCCTTGCTGGGGCCAACGTCCTGACTTTC,CASSARASTGILAGANVLTF
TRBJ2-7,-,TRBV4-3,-,TGCGCCAGCAGCCAAGAGGCGACTTCGTACGAGCAGTACTTC,CASSQEATSYEQYF
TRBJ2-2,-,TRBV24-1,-,TGTGCCACCAGCTCGGGACCCACCGGGGAGCTGTTTTTT,CATSSGPTGELFF
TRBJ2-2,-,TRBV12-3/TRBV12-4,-,TGTGCCAGCAGTTTAGCAAGGGGTGGCACCGGGGAGCTGTTTTTT,CASSLARGGTGELFF
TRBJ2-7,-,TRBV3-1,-,TGTGCCAGCAGCCCCTCCCGACCGCGAAACTACGAGCAGTACTTC,CASSPSRPRNYEQYF
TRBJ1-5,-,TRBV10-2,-,TGCGCCAGCAGTGAGTCTCGGGGAGCCAATCAGCCCCAGCATTTT,CASSESRGANQPQHF
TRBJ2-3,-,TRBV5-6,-,TGTGCCAGCAGCGCTACGACAGAAGGGCGGGCAGATACGCAGTATTTT,CASSATTEGRADTQYF
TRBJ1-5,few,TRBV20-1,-,TGCAGTGCTAGGGGGCCCAGCTTGGGGCCCCAGCATTTT,CSARGPSLGPQHF
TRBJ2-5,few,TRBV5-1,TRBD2,TGCGCCAGCAGCTTGTCTAGCGGTTCCCAAGAGACCCAGTACTTC,CASSLSSGSQETQYF
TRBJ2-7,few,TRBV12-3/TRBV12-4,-,TGTGCCAGCAGCTTGAGGGGACAAAGCTCCTACGAGCAGTACTTC,CASSLRGQSSYEQYF
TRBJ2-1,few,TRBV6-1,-,TGTGCCAGCAGAACTAGGTCCTACAATGAGCAGTTCTTC,CASRTRSYNEQFF
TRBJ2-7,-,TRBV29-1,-,TGCAGCGTCGTCGATTACGAGCAGTACTTC,CSVVDYEQYF
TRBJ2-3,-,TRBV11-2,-,TGTGCCAGCAGCCCACCGAGTCAGACAGATACGCAGTATTTT,CASSPPSQTDTQYF
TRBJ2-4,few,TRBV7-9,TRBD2,TGTGCCAGCAGCTCCACTTTAGCGGGAGCCAAAAACATTCAGTACTTC,CASSSTLAGAKNIQYF
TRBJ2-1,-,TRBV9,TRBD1,TGTGCCAGCAGCGTGACAGGGTTCCCCGGCGATGAGCAGTTCTTC,CASSVTGFPGDEQFF
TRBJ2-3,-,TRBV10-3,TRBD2,TGTGCCATCGGGGCGGGGGAGCCAGATACGCAGTATTTT,CAIGAGEPDTQYF
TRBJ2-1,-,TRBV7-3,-,TGTGCCAGCAGCTTACTGGCGCCTGGTGTGAATGAGCAGTTCTTC,CASSLLAPGVNEQFF
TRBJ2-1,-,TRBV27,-,TGTGCCAGCAGCAACTCCGCCCGGGGTGAGCAGTTCTTC,CASSNSARGEQFF
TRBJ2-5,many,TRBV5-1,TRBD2,TGCGCCAGCAGCTTGGCTCCGACGGGGGGGCTTTTAGAGACCCAGTACTTC,CASSLAPTGGLLETQYF
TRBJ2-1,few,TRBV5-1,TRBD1,TGCGCCAGCAGCTTGGTGGACAGGGGGCAAAATGAGCAGTTCTTC,CASSLVDRGQNEQFF
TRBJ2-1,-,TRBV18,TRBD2,TGTGCCAGCTCACCACCATCAGCGGGGGTTAGTAGTGAGCAGTTCTTC,CASSPPSAGVSSEQFF
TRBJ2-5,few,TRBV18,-,TGTGCCAGCTCACCACCTGGTAGCGGTCTAGTCGGGACCCAGTACTTC,CASSPPGSGLVGTQYF
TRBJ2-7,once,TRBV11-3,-,TGTGCCAGCAGCGAAGGGGGAGCGACCTACGAGCAGTACTTC,CASSEGGATYEQYF
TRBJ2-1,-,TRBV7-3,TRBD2,TGTGCCAGCAGCTTAAGGGCCACGGGTGGGACTAGCTCCTACAATGAGCAGTTCTTC,CASSLRATGGTSSYNEQFF
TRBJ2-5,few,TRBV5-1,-,TGCGCCAGCAGCTTTATAGGAGTCGGGGAGACCCAGTACTTC,CASSFIGVGETQYF
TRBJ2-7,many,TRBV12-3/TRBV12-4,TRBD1,TGTGCCAGCAGTTTACCGACAGGGGAGAGCCACGAGCAGTACTTC,CASSLPTGESHEQYF
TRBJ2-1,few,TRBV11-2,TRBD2,TGTGCCAGCAGCCCAGGACTAGCGGGCCACGGTGGCGATGAGCAGTTCTTC,CASSPGLAGHGGDEQFF
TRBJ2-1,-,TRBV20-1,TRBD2,TGCAGTGCTAGAGATACTAGCGGGGGATACAATGAGCAGTTCTTC,CSARDTSGGYNEQFF
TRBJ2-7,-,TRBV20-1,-,TGCAGTGCTGGTAGGACTTCCTACGAGCAGTACTTC,CSAGRTSYEQYF
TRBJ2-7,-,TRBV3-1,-,TGTGCCAGCAGCCAAGCCGGAGACAGGTCCTACGAGCAGTACTTC,CASSQAGDRSYEQYF
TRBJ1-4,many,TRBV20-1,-,TGCAGTGCAACTGTGGTTCAGATGGGTGAAAAACTGTTTTTT,CSATVVQMGEKLFF
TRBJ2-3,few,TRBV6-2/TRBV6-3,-,TGTGCCAGCAGTCCGGACACACGGAGACTCACAGATACGCAGTATTTT,CASSPDTRRLTDTQYF
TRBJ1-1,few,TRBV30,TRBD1,TGTGCCTGGAGTGTAGGATGGGACAGGAGGATAACTGAAGCTTTCTTT,CAWSVGWDRRITEAFF
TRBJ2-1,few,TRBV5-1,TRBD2,TGCGCCAGCAGCTTACCCAGCGGGGGGGACTACAATGAGCAGTTCTTC,CASSLPSGGDYNEQFF
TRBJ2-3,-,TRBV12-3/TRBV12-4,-,TGTGCCAGCACCCGGTTTGGGGCAGATACGCAGTATTTT,CASTRFGADTQYF
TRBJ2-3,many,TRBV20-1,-,TGCAGTGCTATTCGCGGTTCAGGGAGCACAGATACGCAGTATTTT,CSAIRGSGSTDTQYF
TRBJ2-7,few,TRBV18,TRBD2,TGTGCCAGCTCCCCAGGGACTAGCGGGAGAGGACAGCAGTACTTC,CASSPGTSGRGQQYF
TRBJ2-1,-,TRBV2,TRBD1,TGTGCCAGCAGTGCCCTACAGGGGTATGAGCAGTTCTTC,CASSALQGYEQFF
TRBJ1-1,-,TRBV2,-,TGTGCCAGCACGACCATAATGAACACTGAAGCTTTCTTT,CASTTIMNTEAFF
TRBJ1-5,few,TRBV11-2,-,TGTGCCAGCAGCCTCGAAGTATCGTTTAAGAGAAGTAATAGCAATCAGCCCCAGCATTTT,CASSLEVSFKRSNSNQPQHF
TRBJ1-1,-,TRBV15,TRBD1,TGTGCCACCAGCTACGAGGACAGGTTGAACACTGAAGCTTTCTTT,CATSYEDRLNTEAFF
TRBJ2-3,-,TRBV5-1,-,TGCGCCAGCAGCTTGGCCAGGGGGGACCCCCGGGATACGCAGTATTTT,CASSLARGDPRDTQYF
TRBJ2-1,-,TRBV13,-,TGTGCCAGCAGCTTTGGGGGGCCCAATGAGCAGTTCTTC,CASSFGGPNEQFF
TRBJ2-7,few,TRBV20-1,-,TGCAGTGCTAGAGAGGGCAGGGTTAACGAGCAGTACTTC,CSAREGRVNEQYF
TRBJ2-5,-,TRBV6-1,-,TGTGCCAGCAGTGACTGGCAGGGAGAGACCCAGTACTTC,CASSDWQGETQYF
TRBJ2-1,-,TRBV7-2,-,TGTGCCAACAGCTTAGAGCTATTCCGCGGGAACAATGAGCAGTTCTTC,CANSLELFRGNNEQFF
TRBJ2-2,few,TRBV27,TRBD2,TGTGCCAGCAGTTTACCTGGACTAGCGGGTAACACCGGGGAGCTGTTTTTT,CASSLPGLAGNTGELFF
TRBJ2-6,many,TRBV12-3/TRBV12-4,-,TGTGCCAGCAGTTCCCTAGTGGGTGGGGCCAACGTCCTGACTTTC,CASSSLVGGANVLTF
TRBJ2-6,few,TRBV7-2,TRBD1,TGTGCCAGCAGCCGAGGACAGGGGGCGGCCGGGGCCAACGTCCTGACTTTC,CASSRGQGAAGANVLTF